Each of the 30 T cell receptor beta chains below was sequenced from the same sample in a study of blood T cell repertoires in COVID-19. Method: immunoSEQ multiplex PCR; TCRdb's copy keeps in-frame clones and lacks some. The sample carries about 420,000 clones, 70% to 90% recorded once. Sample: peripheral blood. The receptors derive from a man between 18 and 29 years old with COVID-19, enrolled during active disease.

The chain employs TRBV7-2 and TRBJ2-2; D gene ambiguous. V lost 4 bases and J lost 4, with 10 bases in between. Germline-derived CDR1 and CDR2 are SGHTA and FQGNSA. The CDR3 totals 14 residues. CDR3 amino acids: CASSYLVPTGELFF. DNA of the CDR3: TGTGCCAGCAGCTACCTAGTCCCCACCGGGGAGCTGTTTTTT.

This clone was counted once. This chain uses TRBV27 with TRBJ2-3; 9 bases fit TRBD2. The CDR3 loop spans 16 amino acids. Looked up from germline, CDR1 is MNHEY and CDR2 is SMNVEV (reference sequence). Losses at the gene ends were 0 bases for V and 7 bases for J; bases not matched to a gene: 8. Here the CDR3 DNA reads TGTGCCAGCAGTTTATCGGATCTAGCGGGAAGGAATACGCAGTATTTT. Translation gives CASSLSDLAGRNTQYF.

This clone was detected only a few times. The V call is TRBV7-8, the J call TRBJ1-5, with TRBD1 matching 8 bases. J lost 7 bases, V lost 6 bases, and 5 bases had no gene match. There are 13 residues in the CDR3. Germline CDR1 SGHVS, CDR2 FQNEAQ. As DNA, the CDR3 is TGTGCCAGCAGACAGGGGGTGAGCCAGCCCCAGCATTTT. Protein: CASRQGVSQPQHF.

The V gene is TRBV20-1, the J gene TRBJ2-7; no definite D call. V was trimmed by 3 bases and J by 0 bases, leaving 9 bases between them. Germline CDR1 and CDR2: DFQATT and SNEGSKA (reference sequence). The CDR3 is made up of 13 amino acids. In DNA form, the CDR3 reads TGCAGTGCTAGTGGCGCGCTCTCCTACGAGCAGTACTTC. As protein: CSASGALSYEQYF.

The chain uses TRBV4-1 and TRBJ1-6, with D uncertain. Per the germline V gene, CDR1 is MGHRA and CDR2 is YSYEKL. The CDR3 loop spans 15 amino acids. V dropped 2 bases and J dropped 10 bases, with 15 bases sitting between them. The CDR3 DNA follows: TGCGCCAGCAGCCAAACCCGGGTTATCGGCTCACCCCTCCACTTT. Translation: CASSQTRVIGSPLHF.

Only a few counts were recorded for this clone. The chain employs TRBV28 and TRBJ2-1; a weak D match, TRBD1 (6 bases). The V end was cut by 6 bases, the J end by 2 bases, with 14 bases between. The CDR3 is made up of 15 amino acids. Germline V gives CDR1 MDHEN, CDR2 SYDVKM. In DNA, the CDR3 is TGTGCCAGCAGCCCCGCCGCAGGGGCCTACAATGAGCAGTTCTTC. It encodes CASSPAAGAYNEQFF.

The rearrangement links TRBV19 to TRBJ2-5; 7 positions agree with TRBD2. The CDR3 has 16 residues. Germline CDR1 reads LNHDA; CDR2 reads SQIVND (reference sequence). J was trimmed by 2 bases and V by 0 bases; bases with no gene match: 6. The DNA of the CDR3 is TGTGCCAGTAGTATAGACCGGGCTAGCGGACAAGAGACCCAGTACTTC. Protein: CASSIDRASGQETQYF.

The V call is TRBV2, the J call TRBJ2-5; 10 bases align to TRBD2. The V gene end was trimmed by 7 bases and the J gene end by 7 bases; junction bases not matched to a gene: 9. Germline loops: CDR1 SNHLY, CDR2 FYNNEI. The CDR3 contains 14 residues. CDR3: CASIRAGGEGTQYF. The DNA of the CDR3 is TGTGCCAGCATCAGAGCGGGAGGGGAGGGGACCCAGTACTTC. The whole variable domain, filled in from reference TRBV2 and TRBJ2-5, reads EPEVTQTPSHQVTQMGQEVILRCVPISNHLYFYWYRQILGQKVEFLVSFYNNEISEKSEIFDDQFSVERPDGSNFTLKIRSTKLEDSAMYFCASIRAGGEGTQYFGPGTRLLVL.

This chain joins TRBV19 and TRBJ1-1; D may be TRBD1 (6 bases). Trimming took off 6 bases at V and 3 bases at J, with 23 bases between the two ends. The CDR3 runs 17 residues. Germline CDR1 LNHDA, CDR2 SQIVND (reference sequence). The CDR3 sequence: CASRFGGAVPPYTEAFF. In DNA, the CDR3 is TGTGCCAGTAGATTTGGGGGCGCAGTCCCCCCCTACACTGAAGCTTTCTTT.

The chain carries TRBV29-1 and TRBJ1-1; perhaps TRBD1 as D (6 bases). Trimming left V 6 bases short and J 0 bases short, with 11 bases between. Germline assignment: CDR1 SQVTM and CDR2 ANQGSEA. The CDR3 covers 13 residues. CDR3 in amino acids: CSVQGRMNTEAFF. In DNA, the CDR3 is TGCAGCGTACAGGGACGGATGAACACTGAAGCTTTCTTT. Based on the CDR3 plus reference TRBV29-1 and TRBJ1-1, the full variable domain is SAVISQKPSRDICQRGTSLTIQCQVDSQVTMMFWYRQQPGQSLTLIATANQGSEATYESGFVIDKFPISRPNLTFSTLTVSNMSPEDSSIYLCSVQGRMNTEAFFGQGTRLTVV.

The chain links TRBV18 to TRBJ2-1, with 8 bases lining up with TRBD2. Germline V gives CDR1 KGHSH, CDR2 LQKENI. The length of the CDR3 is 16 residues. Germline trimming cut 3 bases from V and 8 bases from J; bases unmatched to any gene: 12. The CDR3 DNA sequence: TGTGCCAGCTCACCCCTCACCGGAGGTAGCGGGGATGAGCAGTTCTTC. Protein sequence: CASSPLTGGSGDEQFF.

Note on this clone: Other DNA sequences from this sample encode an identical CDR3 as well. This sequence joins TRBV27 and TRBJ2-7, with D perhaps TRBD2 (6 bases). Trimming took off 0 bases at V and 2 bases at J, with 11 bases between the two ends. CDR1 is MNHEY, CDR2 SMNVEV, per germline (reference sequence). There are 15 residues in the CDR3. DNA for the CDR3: TGTGCCAGCAGTTTATCGGGACTTGTCCCCTACGAGCAGTACTTC. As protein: CASSLSGLVPYEQYF.

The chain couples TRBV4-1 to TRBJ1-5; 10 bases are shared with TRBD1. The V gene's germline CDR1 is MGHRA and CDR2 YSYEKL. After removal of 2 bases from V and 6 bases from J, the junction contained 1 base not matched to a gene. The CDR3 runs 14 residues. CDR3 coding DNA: TGCGCCAGCAGCCAACGACAGGGGGCTCAGCCCCAGCATTTT. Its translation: CASSQRQGAQPQHF.

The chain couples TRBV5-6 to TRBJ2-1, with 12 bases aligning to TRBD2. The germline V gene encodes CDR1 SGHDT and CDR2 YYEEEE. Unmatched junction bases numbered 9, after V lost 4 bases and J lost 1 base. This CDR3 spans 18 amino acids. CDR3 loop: CASSPFSTSGSSYNEQFF. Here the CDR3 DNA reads TGTGCCAGCAGCCCCTTTTCGACTAGCGGGAGTTCCTACAATGAGCAGTTCTTC.

CDR3 protein: CASSRGLAGREETQYF. The CDR3 DNA reads as TGTGCCAGCAGTCGGGGACTAGCGGGGAGAGAAGAGACCCAGTACTTC. The chain employs TRBV2 and TRBJ2-5; 13 nucleotides align to TRBD2. Germline lookup yields CDR1 SNHLY and CDR2 FYNNEI. CDR3 length: 16 residues. J was trimmed by 3 bases and V by 5 bases; bases with no gene match: 6.

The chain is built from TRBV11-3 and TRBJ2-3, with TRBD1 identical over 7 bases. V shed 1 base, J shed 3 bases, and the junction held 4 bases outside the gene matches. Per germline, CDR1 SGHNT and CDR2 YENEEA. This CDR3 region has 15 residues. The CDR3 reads CASSLVGGRTDTQYF. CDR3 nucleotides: TGTGCCAGCAGCTTAGTAGGGGGCCGGACAGATACGCAGTATTTT. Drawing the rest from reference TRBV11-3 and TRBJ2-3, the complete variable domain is EAGVVQSPRYKIIEKKQPVAFWCNPISGHNTLYWYLQNLGQGPELLIRYENEEAVDDSQLPKDRFSAERLKGVDSTLKIQPAELGDSAVYLCASSLVGGRTDTQYFGPGTRLTVL.

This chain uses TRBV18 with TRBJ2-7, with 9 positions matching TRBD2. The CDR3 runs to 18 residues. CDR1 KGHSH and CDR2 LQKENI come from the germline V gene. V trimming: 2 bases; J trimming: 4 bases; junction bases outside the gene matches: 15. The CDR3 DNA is TGTGCCAGCTCACCAAAGGGGAGGGATAGCGGGAGCCTTTACGAGCAGTACTTC. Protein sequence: CASSPKGRDSGSLYEQYF.

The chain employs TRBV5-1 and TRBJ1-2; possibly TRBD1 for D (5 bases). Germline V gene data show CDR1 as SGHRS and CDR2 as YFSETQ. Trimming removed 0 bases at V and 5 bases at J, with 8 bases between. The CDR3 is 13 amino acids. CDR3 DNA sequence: TGCGCCAGCAGCTTGGGCGGACAATATGGCTACACCTTC. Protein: CASSLGGQYGYTF.

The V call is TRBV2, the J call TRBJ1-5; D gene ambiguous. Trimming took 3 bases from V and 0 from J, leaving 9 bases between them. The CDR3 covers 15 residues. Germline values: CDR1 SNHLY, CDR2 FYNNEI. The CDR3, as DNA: TGTGCCAGCAGTGACAGTGAGGCTAGCAATCAGCCCCAGCATTTT. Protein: CASSDSEASNQPQHF.

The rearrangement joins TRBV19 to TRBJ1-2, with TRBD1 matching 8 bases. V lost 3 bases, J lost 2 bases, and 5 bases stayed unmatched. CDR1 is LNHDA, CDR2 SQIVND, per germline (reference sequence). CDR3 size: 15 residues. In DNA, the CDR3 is TGTGCCAGTAGTATTCAAGGGGACAGGAACTATGGCTACACCTTC. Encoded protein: CASSIQGDRNYGYTF. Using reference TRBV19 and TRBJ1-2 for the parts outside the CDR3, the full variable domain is DGGITQSPKYLFRKEGQNVTLSCEQNLNHDAMYWYRQDPGQGLRLIYYSQIVNDFQKGDIAEGYSVSREKKESFPLTVTSAQKNPTAFYLCASSIQGDRNYGYTFGSGTRLTVV.

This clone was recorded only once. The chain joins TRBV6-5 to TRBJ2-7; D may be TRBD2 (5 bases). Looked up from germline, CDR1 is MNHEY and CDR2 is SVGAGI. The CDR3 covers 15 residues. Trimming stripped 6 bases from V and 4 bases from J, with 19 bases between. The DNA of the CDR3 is TGTGCCAGCAGGTCCCCAATCGGCGGAGGTTACGAGCAGTACTTC. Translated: CASRSPIGGGYEQYF.

Written as DNA, the CDR3 is TGCGCCAGCAGCTTGGACAGGCCGTTCTCCTACGAGCAGTACTTC. Protein sequence: CASSLDRPFSYEQYF. The chain uses TRBV5-1 and TRBJ2-7, with D tentatively TRBD1 (5 bases). V was trimmed by 0 bases and J by 0 bases, leaving 10 bases between them. Germline CDR1 is SGHRS and CDR2 is YFSETQ. The CDR3 runs to 15 residues.

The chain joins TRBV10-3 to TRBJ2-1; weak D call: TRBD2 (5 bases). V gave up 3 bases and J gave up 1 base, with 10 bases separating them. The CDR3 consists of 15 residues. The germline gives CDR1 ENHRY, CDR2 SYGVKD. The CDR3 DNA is TGTGCCATCAGTGAATCGGAGGAGTCCTACAATGAGCAGTTCTTC. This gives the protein CAISESEESYNEQFF.

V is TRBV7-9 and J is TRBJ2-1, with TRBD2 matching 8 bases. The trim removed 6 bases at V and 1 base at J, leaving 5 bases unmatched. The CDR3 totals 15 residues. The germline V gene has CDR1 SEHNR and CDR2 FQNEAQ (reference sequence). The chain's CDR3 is CASSRSGGSYNEQFF. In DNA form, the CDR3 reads TGTGCCAGCAGTAGAAGCGGGGGTTCCTACAATGAGCAGTTCTTC.

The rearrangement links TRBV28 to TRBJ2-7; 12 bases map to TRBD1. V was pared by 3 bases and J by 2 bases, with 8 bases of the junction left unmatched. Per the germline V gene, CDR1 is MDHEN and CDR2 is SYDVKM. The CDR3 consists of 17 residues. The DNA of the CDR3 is TGTGCCAGCAGTTTTTCGGGGACAGGGGGCCTACCCTACGAGCAGTACTTC. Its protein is CASSFSGTGGLPYEQYF.

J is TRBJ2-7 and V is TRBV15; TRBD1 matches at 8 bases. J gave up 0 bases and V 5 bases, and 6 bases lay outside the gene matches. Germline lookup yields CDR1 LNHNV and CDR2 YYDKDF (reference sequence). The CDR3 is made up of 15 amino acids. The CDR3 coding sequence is TGTGCCACCAGCCCTCCCGGGACAGGCTCCTACGAGCAGTACTTC. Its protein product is CATSPPGTGSYEQYF.

The CDR3 DNA reads TGCGCCAGCAGCTTGAGAGGGAGAGAGTATGGCTACACCTTC. Translated, it gives CASSLRGREYGYTF. The chain couples TRBV5-1 to TRBJ1-2; D not resolved. The CDR3 covers 14 residues. Germline-derived CDR1 and CDR2 are SGHRS and YFSETQ. Trimming left V 1 base short and J 5 bases short, with 12 bases between. The complete variable domain, with remaining parts taken from reference TRBV5-1 and TRBJ1-2, reads KAGVTQTPRYLIKTRGQQVTLSCSPISGHRSVSWYQQTPGQGLQFLFEYFSETQRNKGNFPGRFSGRQFSNSRSEMNVSTLELGDSALYLCASSLRGREYGYTFGSGTRLTVV.

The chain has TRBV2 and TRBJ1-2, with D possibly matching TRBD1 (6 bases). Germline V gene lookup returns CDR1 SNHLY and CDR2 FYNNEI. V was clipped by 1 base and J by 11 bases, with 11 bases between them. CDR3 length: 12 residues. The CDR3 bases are TGTGCCAGCAGTGAAGGGGGGACAAGGTACACCTTC. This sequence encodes CASSEGGTRYTF.

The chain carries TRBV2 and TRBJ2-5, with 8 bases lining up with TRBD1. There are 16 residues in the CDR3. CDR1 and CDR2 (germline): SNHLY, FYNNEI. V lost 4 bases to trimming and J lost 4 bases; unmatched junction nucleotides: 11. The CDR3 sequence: CASSGGAGGFVETQYF. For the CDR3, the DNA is TGTGCCAGCAGTGGAGGTGCAGGGGGCTTCGTAGAGACCCAGTACTTC.

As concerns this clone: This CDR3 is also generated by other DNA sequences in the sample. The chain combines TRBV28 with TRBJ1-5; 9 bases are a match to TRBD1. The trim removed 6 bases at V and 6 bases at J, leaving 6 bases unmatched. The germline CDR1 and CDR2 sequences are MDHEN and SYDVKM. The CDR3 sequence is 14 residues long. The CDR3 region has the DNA TGTGCCAGCAGGCCGGGACAGGGAGGTCAGCCCCAGCATTTT. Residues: CASRPGQGGQPQHF.